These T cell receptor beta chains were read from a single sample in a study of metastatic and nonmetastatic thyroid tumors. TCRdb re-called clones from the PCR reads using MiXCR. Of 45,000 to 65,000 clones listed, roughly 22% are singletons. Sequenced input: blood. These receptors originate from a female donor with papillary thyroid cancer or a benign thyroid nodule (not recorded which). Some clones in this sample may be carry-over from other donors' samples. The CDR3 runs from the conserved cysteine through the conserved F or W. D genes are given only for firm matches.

CARSLAPSGASSYEQYF	TRBV5-1	TRBJ2-7	TRBD2
CASIVGAGDTQYF	TRBV2	TRBJ2-3	-
CAWSSGGLGEQYF	TRBV30	TRBJ2-7	TRBD2
CASSPLGTGKNEQFF	TRBV9	TRBJ2-1	TRBD1
CSARGGGNSYEQYF	TRBV20-1	TRBJ2-7	-
CASSLVRGLEEQYF	TRBV11-2	TRBJ2-7	-
CASNLGVPREVDEQFF	TRBV5-8	TRBJ2-1	-
CASSYTGIPGNTIYF	TRBV7-6	TRBJ1-3	-
CASSIPMGYTF	TRBV19	TRBJ1-2	-
CASRRTGDEKLFF	TRBV4-1	TRBJ1-4	TRBD1
CASSPDRGSYEQYF	TRBV6-1	TRBJ2-7	TRBD1
CASSLKSNQPQHF	TRBV3-1	TRBJ1-5	-
CASSTTSVPSYNEQFF	TRBV11-1	TRBJ2-1	TRBD2
CASSFAAANYGYTF	TRBV28	TRBJ1-2	-
CASSRGRGDQPQHF	TRBV7-2	TRBJ1-5	-
CASSLYPATSEETQYF	TRBV4-1	TRBJ2-5	TRBD2
CASRSSTSAGEQFF	TRBV28	TRBJ2-1	TRBD2
CASSPLRLSGRGETQYF	TRBV3-1	TRBJ2-5	TRBD2
CASSLGAVQEVTHEQYF	TRBV5-4	TRBJ2-7	-
CASSGSDTEAFF	TRBV2	TRBJ1-1	-
CSALQQAYEQYF	TRBV20-1	TRBJ2-7	-
CASSLYTGGSRNEQFF	TRBV7-8	TRBJ2-1	TRBD2
CASSLIGGVSNQPQHF	TRBV28	TRBJ1-5	-
CASSPSGRHEQYF	TRBV9	TRBJ2-7	TRBD2
CASSDWTRGRHGELFF	TRBV6-4	TRBJ2-2	TRBD2
CASSSGTFTYEQYF	TRBV11-2	TRBJ2-7	-
CASSLGPGNNYGYTF	TRBV7-8	TRBJ1-2	-
CASSPPPGGLTGELFF	TRBV18	TRBJ2-2	-
CASTLDRGEAYEQYF	TRBV6-1	TRBJ2-7	TRBD1
CSVGTLGGTGEQYF	TRBV29-1	TRBJ2-7	TRBD2
CASSQLTGPPVMEQFF	TRBV4-1	TRBJ2-1	TRBD1
CASSEWASGHNEQFF	TRBV6-1	TRBJ2-1	TRBD2
CAGRRDRGTEAFF	TRBV2	TRBJ1-1	TRBD1
CSARTGSNIQYF	TRBV20-1	TRBJ2-4	TRBD1
CASRYTATASYEPYF	TRBV2	TRBJ2-7	-
CASSQVDEYTDTQYF	TRBV4-1	TRBJ2-3	-
CASSGGQGGTEAFF	TRBV7-9	TRBJ1-1	TRBD1
CASSFGTDFYGYTF	TRBV7-9	TRBJ1-2	-
CASSSLLNEQFF	TRBV12-3/TRBV12-4	TRBJ2-1	-
CASSYLAGTQPQHF	TRBV6-5	TRBJ1-5	-
CASSLGTDGYTF	TRBV11-3	TRBJ1-2	-
CAKHEYLTTDTQYF	TRBV24-1	TRBJ2-3	-
CASSSEGFDYGYTF	TRBV28	TRBJ1-2	-
CAISEGGRNNAQCF	TRBV10-3	TRBJ2-1	TRBD2
CASSLKTDWAEGTGELFF	TRBV6-8	TRBJ2-2	-
CASSAPGEIAKNIQYF	TRBV7-8	TRBJ2-4	-
CASSLFPRQETQYF	TRBV27	TRBJ2-5	-
CAWGRLAGGPHEQYF	TRBV30	TRBJ2-7	TRBD2
CASSQGLAGRGDTQYF	TRBV5-1	TRBJ2-3	TRBD2
CASSQAPGQGYEQYF	TRBV7-8	TRBJ2-7	TRBD1
CASASGRDNNEQFF	TRBV30	TRBJ2-1	TRBD2
CATSESPGLADYNEQFF	TRBV24-1	TRBJ2-1	TRBD2
CASSRRAGNEQYF	TRBV12-3/TRBV12-4	TRBJ2-7	TRBD2
CSARGPGNRNTEAFF	TRBV20-1	TRBJ1-1	-
CAWSARALTLAFF	TRBV30	TRBJ1-1	-
CASSRTGGTETQYF	TRBV4-1	TRBJ2-5	TRBD1
CASSLGTSALTQYF	TRBV11-2	TRBJ2-3	TRBD2
CASSQTGVGEQYF	TRBV4-1	TRBJ2-7	TRBD1
CGAREDGTFYNEQFF	TRBV20-1	TRBJ2-1	-